These 21 T cell receptor beta chains originate from one sample sequenced in a study of human T cells and chemical hapten exposure. Via MiXCR, TCRdb re-called the RACE reads, giving one row per CDR3 protein. There are 150,000 to 200,000 distinct CDR3 sequences in the sample; around 20% occur only once, and approximately 6.4% lies in the top ten. The time point here: patch test 1, 2 weeks after DPC sensitization. As for treatment: therapeutic diphenylcyclopropenone sensitization with weekly scalp DPC. The sample consisted of whole blood, taken in connection with sensitization to the hapten diphenylcyclopropenone (DPC). These receptors all come from a woman in her forties or fifties with alopecia areata. Some clones in this sample may be carry-over from other donors' samples.

V gene TRBV29-1 combines with J gene TRBJ1-1; D is possibly TRBD1 (5 bases). The CDR3 has 13 amino acids. The germline V gene has CDR1 SQVTM and CDR2 ANQGSEA. The germline V and J ends were trimmed by 2 bases and 0 bases, with 7 bases remaining between them. CDR3: CSVERQMNTEAFF. The CDR3 nucleotides are TGCAGCGTTGAAAGACAGATGAACACTGAAGCTTTCTTT.

This rearrangement joins TRBV10-1 to TRBJ1-1; 7 nucleotides agree with TRBD1. The germline gives CDR1 WNHNN, CDR2 SYGVQD (reference sequence). V was pared by 8 bases and J by 5 bases, with 8 bases of the junction left unmatched. The CDR3 covers 13 residues. CDR3 nucleotide sequence: TGCGCCAGCTCCTACGACAGGGTGACTGAAGCTTTCTTT. Amino acids: CASSYDRVTEAFF.

This clonotype has more than one count but fewer than ten. J is TRBJ2-3 and V is TRBV5-1; D remains unclear. V was trimmed by 5 bases and J by 2 bases, leaving 6 bases between them. The germline V gene encodes CDR1 SGHRS and CDR2 YFSETQ. This CDR3 has 12 residues. This chain's CDR3 is CASRFDTDTQYF. DNA of the CDR3: TGCGCCAGCAGGTTCGACACAGATACGCAGTATTTT.

This chain uses TRBV10-3 with TRBJ2-2; the D is unclear. CDR1 and CDR2 from the germline V gene are ENHRY and SYGVKD. The length of the CDR3 is 12 residues. The V end was cut by 6 bases, the J end by 1 base, with 3 bases between. The CDR3 sequence is CAISENTGELFF. CDR3 nucleotide sequence: TGTGCCATCAGCGAGAACACCGGGGAGCTGTTTTTT.

V is TRBV5-1 and J is TRBJ2-5; D is perhaps TRBD2 (6 bases). The germline V gene has CDR1 SGHRS and CDR2 YFSETQ. The CDR3 sequence is 16 residues long. V was trimmed by 1 base and J by 2 bases, leaving 15 bases between them. The CDR3 loop reads CASSLMGSGGQETQYF. CDR3 DNA sequence: TGCGCCAGCAGCTTGATGGGTAGCGGAGGGCAAGAGACCCAGTACTTC.

The genes are TRBV6-4 and TRBJ2-1; D remains ambiguous. Germline values: CDR1 MRHNA, CDR2 SNTAGT. The CDR3 extends over 14 amino acids. Trimming removed 5 bases at V and 8 bases at J, with 16 bases between. The CDR3 region has the DNA TGTGCCAGCAGTTCAATCTGGTATGGGCATGAGCAGTTCTTC. Its translation is CASSSIWYGHEQFF.

The chain joins TRBV20-1 to TRBJ2-3; 7 bases line up with TRBD2. The V gene's germline CDR1 is DFQATT and CDR2 SNEGSKA (reference sequence). The CDR3 covers 13 residues. V was pared by 4 bases and J by 5 bases, with 6 bases of the junction left unmatched. DNA of the CDR3: TGCAGTGCTACGGGAAGCGGGATAGATACGCAGTATTTT. This gives the protein CSATGSGIDTQYF.

This chain links TRBV7-8 with TRBJ2-1; D assignment may be TRBD1 or TRBD2 (5 bases each). With 5 bases removed from V and 3 bases from J, the gap between germline ends came to 17 bases. CDR1 and CDR2 from the germline V gene are SGHVS and FQNEAQ. This CDR3 is 16 amino acids long. The CDR3 bases are TGTGCCAGCAGCAGATCCGGGGCACTCAACTACAATGAGCAGTTCTTC. Protein: CASSRSGALNYNEQFF.

In its sample, this clonotype was seen a few times. The V call is TRBV27, the J call TRBJ2-1, with a possible D match to TRBD2 (6 bases). Per germline, CDR1 MNHEY and CDR2 SMNVEV (reference sequence). Trimming took 2 bases from V and 3 from J, leaving 17 bases between them. The CDR3 contains 17 residues. CDR3 sequence reads: CASSLEGRGVFYNEQFF. The CDR3 nucleotides are TGTGCCAGCAGTTTAGAAGGACGCGGGGTTTTCTACAATGAGCAGTTCTTC.

The chain is built from TRBV29-1 and TRBJ2-1; either TRBD1 or TRBD2 may supply D (5 bases each). This CDR3 spans 13 amino acids. Germline CDR1 is SQVTM and CDR2 is ANQGSEA. The ends were cut back, 6 bases at V and 7 bases at J, with 16 bases in the middle. CDR3 DNA sequence: TGCAGCGTCCCCGGGACGTCTTTTAATGAGCAGTTCTTC. Translated: CSVPGTSFNEQFF.

The CDR3 here is CASSLDPGRASDTQYF. The CDR3 nucleotides read TGTGCCAGCAGCTTAGATCCCGGGAGGGCTTCAGATACGCAGTATTTT. V usage is TRBV11-2 and J usage is TRBJ2-3; 8 bases align to TRBD2. Per the germline V gene, CDR1 is SGHAT and CDR2 is FQNNGV. There are 16 residues in the CDR3. V dropped 0 bases and J dropped 4; count of bases not matched to a gene: 6.

This clonotype occurred a few times. The chain couples TRBV20-1 to TRBJ1-2; D is uncertain. V dropped 5 bases and J dropped 0 bases, with 7 bases sitting between them. CDR1 and CDR2 from the germline V gene are DFQATT and SNEGSKA (reference sequence). The CDR3 runs to 12 residues. This CDR3 is CSALSSNYGYTF. CDR3 sequence (DNA): TGCAGTGCTCTCAGTTCTAACTATGGCTACACCTTC.

V gene TRBV29-1 combines with J gene TRBJ1-1; possible D gene TRBD1, 5 bases. This CDR3 is 13 amino acids long. The V and J ends lost 3 bases and 2 bases respectively, with 10 bases between them. The germline V gene has CDR1 SQVTM and CDR2 ANQGSEA. The CDR3, as DNA: TGCAGCGTTGAGCAAAGGGGAAACACTGAAGCTTTCTTT. This gives the protein CSVEQRGNTEAFF.

There are a few counts of this clonotype. Here the CDR3 DNA reads TGTGCCAGCAGACCTATCGGCCCCAATGAGCAGTTCTTC. The encoded protein is CASRPIGPNEQFF. The V call is TRBV12-3 or TRBV12-4, the J call TRBJ2-1; D not resolved. V lost 6 bases and J lost 6, with 12 bases in between. This CDR3 contains 13 residues.

In its sample, this clonotype was seen many times. This sequence joins TRBV7-2 and TRBJ1-2; the match to TRBD1 covers 7 bases. The V gene's germline CDR1 is SGHTA and CDR2 FQGNSA. With 1 base clipped from V and 6 bases from J, the junction kept 5 bases outside the gene matches. The CDR3 runs to 14 residues. CDR3 nucleotides: TGTGCCAGCAGCTTAGGCAGGACAGGAAATGGCTACACCTTC. Protein product: CASSLGRTGNGYTF. The complete variable domain, with remaining parts taken from reference TRBV7-2 and TRBJ1-2, reads GAGVSQSPSNKVTEKGKDVELRCDPISGHTALYWYRQSLGQGLEFLIYFQGNSAPDKSGLPSDRFSAERTGGSVSTLTIQRTQQEDSAVYLCASSLGRTGNGYTFGSGTRLTVV.

The rearrangement links TRBV6-5 to TRBJ1-2; a weak D match, TRBD1 (6 bases). V lost 5 bases to trimming and J lost 3 bases, with 10 bases between them. The CDR3 has 13 residues. Germline CDR1 MNHEY, CDR2 SVGAGI. Here the CDR3 reads CASSRGADYGYTF. The CDR3 DNA is TGTGCCAGCAGTCGGGGGGCGGACTATGGCTACACCTTC.

The chain links TRBV2 to TRBJ2-7; TRBD1 aligns across 9 bases. The V gene end was trimmed by 7 bases and the J gene end by 4 bases; junction bases not matched to a gene: 5. Germline CDR1 is SNHLY and CDR2 is FYNNEI. The CDR3 contains 13 residues. The CDR3 coding sequence is TGTGCCAGCACCCGACAGGGGGTTTACGAGCAGTACTTC. Its translation: CASTRQGVYEQYF.

V usage is TRBV12-3 or TRBV12-4 and J usage is TRBJ2-1, with 7 bases matching TRBD1. The CDR3 is made up of 12 amino acids. V gave up 6 bases and J gave up 7 bases; unmatched junction bases: 3. The CDR3: CASSRGQNEQFF. CDR3 nucleotide sequence: TGTGCCAGCAGCCGGGGACAGAATGAGCAGTTCTTC.

This clonotype has just a few counts. This chain links TRBV29-1 with TRBJ2-3; D possibly uses TRBD1 or TRBD2 (5 bases each). The CDR3 covers 13 residues. V gave up 3 bases and J gave up 1 base, with 8 bases separating them. Germline V lookup: CDR1 SQVTM, CDR2 ANQGSEA. The CDR3, as DNA: TGCAGCGTTGACAGGGACGGCACAGATACGCAGTATTTT. It translates to CSVDRDGTDTQYF.

V gene TRBV21-1 combines with J gene TRBJ2-6; the table's D call of TRBD1 was not tested on the DNA. TRBV21-1 is a pseudogene. This CDR3 has 17 amino acids. CDR3 amino acids: CASSKPHRGSGANVLTF. In nucleotides, the CDR3 is TGTGCCAGCAGCAAACCTCACAGGGGCTCTGGGGCCAACGTCCTGACTTTC.

This clonotype was observed many times. V usage is TRBV25-1 and J usage is TRBJ2-2, with TRBD2 matching 10 bases. The CDR3 has 18 residues. Germline V gene data show CDR1 as MGHDK and CDR2 as SYGVNS. J was trimmed by 6 bases and V by 5 bases; bases with no gene match: 15. This chain's CDR3 is CASSLDRAGLAGAGELFF. The CDR3 nucleotides read TGTGCCAGCAGTCTAGACAGGGCCGGGCTAGCGGGAGCCGGGGAGCTGTTTTTT.